This TCR beta chain was sequenced for a study of beta chain features in type 1 diabetes. Overall study findings and caveats: Patients with Type 1 diabetes showed moderately but significantly shorter TCRB CDR3s in all four CD4+ subsets. Fewer junction insertions and more nucleotide deletions appeared in type 1 diabetes patients. Naive, central memory and Treg TCRB repertoires appeared more alike in patients than in healthy donors.

In germline, CDR1 is MDHEN, CDR2 SYDVKM. The CDR3 length is 12 residues. The V gene lost 3 bases and the J gene lost 8 bases, with 10 bases spanning the gap. The sequenced template was cDNA made from the entire isolated RNA. Using immunoSEQ multiplex PCR, the repertoire was profiled, and TCRdb retains in-frame clones only, with some absent. The repertoire holds approximately 58,000 clones, with about 60% as singletons. About this clone itself: What it binds is not known.

This TCR was sampled from a woman aged 30 to 39 with type 1 diabetes. Input material: stem cell memory CD4+ T cells from blood. The rearrangement joins TRBV28 to TRBJ1-2; possible D gene TRBD1, 5 bases. CDR3 nucleotides: TGTGCCAGCAGTTTGGTAGGACACGGCTACACCTTC. This codes for CASSLVGHGYTF.